These 20 T cell receptor beta chains were all obtained from the same sample, sequenced in a study of OX40 agonist ivuxolimab in advanced cancers. The table came from immunoSEQ multiplex PCR; TCRdb's copy has only in-frame clones and leaves some out. The table includes some 95,000 clones, roughly 87% detected once. The source material was CD4+ or CD8+ T cells sorted from blood, sampled in a trial of the OX40 agonist ivuxolimab. These receptors were collected from an adult with an advanced solid tumor such as melanoma, head and neck, liver or kidney cancer.

Here the CDR3 reads CASSFSWDEKLFF. The CDR3 DNA reads as TGTGCCAGCAGTTTTAGTTGGGATGAAAAACTGTTTTTT. The V call is TRBV27, the J call TRBJ1-4, with no clear D. In germline, CDR1 is MNHEY, CDR2 SMNVEV (reference sequence). The CDR3 is 13 amino acids. V lost 3 bases and J 6 bases, leaving 8 bases between the germline ends.

The rearrangement joins TRBV4-1 to TRBJ2-3, with a possible D match to TRBD2 (5 bases). The CDR3 totals 17 residues. Germline CDR1 and CDR2: MGHRA and YSYEKL. The germline V and J ends were trimmed by 0 bases and 3 bases, with 16 bases remaining between them. CDR3 in amino acids: CASSQDSGVVGTDTQYF. CDR3 nucleotide sequence: TGCGCCAGCAGCCAAGATTCCGGGGTGGTTGGGACAGATACGCAGTATTTT.

The genes are TRBV29-1 and TRBJ2-1; D possibly corresponds to TRBD1 (5 bases). Germline V CDR1 and CDR2: SQVTM, ANQGSEA. The CDR3 spans 12 residues. V lost 7 bases to trimming and J lost 12 bases, with 19 bases between them. The CDR3 DNA reads as TGCAGCGGCCTAGTGGGGTTTCAGGGGCAGTTCTTC. Its translation is CSGLVGFQGQFF.

This chain joins TRBV18 and TRBJ2-2, with D unresolved. The CDR3 sequence is 14 residues long. Trimming left V 1 base short and J 4 bases short, with 7 bases between. CDR1 KGHSH and CDR2 LQKENI come from the germline V gene. The CDR3 loop reads CASSPRTVTGELFF. The DNA for the CDR3 is TGTGCCAGCTCACCACGTACAGTCACCGGGGAGCTGTTTTTT.

This chain connects TRBV2 to TRBJ2-1, with no clear D. This CDR3 is 13 amino acids long. V was trimmed by 7 bases and J by 2 bases, leaving 9 bases between them. The germline gives CDR1 SNHLY, CDR2 FYNNEI. The CDR3, as DNA: TGTGCCAGCAAGGTTTCGACCTACAATGAGCAGTTCTTC. Protein sequence: CASKVSTYNEQFF.

This sequence joins TRBV5-1 and TRBJ1-3; TRBD1 is a possible D gene (5 bases). The CDR3 is 14 residues long. V was pared by 5 bases and J by 1 base, with 10 bases between. Germline-derived CDR1 and CDR2 are SGHRS and YFSETQ. The CDR3 here is CASSPGRSGNTIYF. CDR3 sequence (DNA): TGCGCCAGCAGTCCAGGGAGGTCTGGAAACACCATATATTTT. The full variable domain, in which reference TRBV5-1 and TRBJ1-3 provide the parts outside the CDR3, is KAGVTQTPRYLIKTRGQQVTLSCSPISGHRSVSWYQQTPGQGLQFLFEYFSETQRNKGNFPGRFSGRQFSNSRSEMNVSTLELGDSALYLCASSPGRSGNTIYFGEGSWLTVV.

The chain recombines TRBV11-1 with TRBJ2-5, with TRBD1 as a possible D gene (6 bases). Looked up from germline, CDR1 is SGHAT and CDR2 is FQDESV (reference sequence). CDR3 length: 16 amino acids. V shed 5 bases and J shed 5 bases, with 21 bases lying between them. The CDR3 region is CASSAQHSGAIETQYF. Written as DNA, the CDR3 is TGTGCCAGCAGCGCACAACACTCAGGGGCCATCGAGACCCAGTACTTC.

The V call is TRBV19, the J call TRBJ1-5; 9 bases fit TRBD1. The CDR3 has 15 amino acids. Trimming at V came to 5 bases and at J to 2 bases, leaving 4 bases not matched to a gene. CDR1 LNHDA and CDR2 SQIVND come from the germline V gene (reference sequence). This CDR3 reads CASSWRQGGNQPQHF. The DNA of the CDR3 is TGTGCCAGTAGTTGGAGACAGGGGGGCAATCAGCCCCAGCATTTT.

This sequence joins TRBV27 and TRBJ2-1; possibly TRBD2 for D (6 bases). Germline V gene lookup returns CDR1 MNHEY and CDR2 SMNVEV (reference sequence). The CDR3 consists of 13 residues. With 2 bases removed from V and 8 bases from J, the gap between germline ends came to 10 bases. The CDR3 sequence: CASSLAGSDEQFF. CDR3 sequence (DNA): TGTGCCAGCAGTTTAGCGGGGTCGGATGAGCAGTTCTTC.

In its sample, this clone was seen a few times. This chain links TRBV5-1 with TRBJ1-1; D call uncertain. V was trimmed by 4 bases and J by 8 bases, leaving 18 bases between them. This CDR3 spans 14 amino acids. Germline loops: CDR1 SGHRS, CDR2 YFSETQ. CDR3 region: CASSIQTSSPEAFF. The CDR3 DNA reads TGCGCCAGCAGCATACAGACCTCGAGCCCCGAAGCTTTCTTT.

With regard to this clone: The sample carries other DNA sequences with the same CDR3. The chain is built from TRBV5-1 and TRBJ2-3; the D gene is possibly TRBD2 (5 bases). V was pared by 5 bases and J by 5 bases, with 12 bases between. The CDR3 runs 13 residues. CDR1 is SGHRS, CDR2 YFSETQ, per germline. CDR3 in DNA: TGCGCCAGCAGTCCCAGGAGCGGAGATACGCAGTATTTT. Its protein product is CASSPRSGDTQYF.

CDR3 residues: CASSQDRTAEKLFF. Written as DNA, the CDR3 is TGTGCCAGCAGCCAAGATAGGACGGCGGAAAAACTGTTTTTT. The chain is built from TRBV4-2 and TRBJ1-4, with D unresolved. Trimming removed 0 bases at V and 8 bases at J, with 10 bases between. The germline V gene has CDR1 LGHNA and CDR2 YNFKEQ. This CDR3 is built from 14 residues.

For this clone: Lacking the conserved final phenylalanine or tryptophan, this CDR3 likely reflects a read error. This sequence joins TRBV6-4 and TRBJ1-6, with 8 bases that match TRBD1. The CDR3 loop spans 15 amino acids. Germline V gene sequence: CDR1 MRHNA, CDR2 SNTAGT. Unmatched junction bases numbered 9, after V lost 7 bases and J lost 7 bases. CDR3 nucleotide sequence: TGTGCCAGCATAACGGGACAGGAAGAAAATTCACCCCTCCACCTT. It yields the protein CASITGQEENSPLHL.

The V gene is TRBV10-3, the J gene TRBJ2-1, with 11 bases that match TRBD2. The V and J ends lost 6 bases and 7 bases, in that order; junction bases with no gene match: 8. The CDR3 totals 15 residues. Germline CDR1 is ENHRY and CDR2 is SYGVKD. CDR3 sequence: CAISDSGGAKNEQFF. Here the CDR3 DNA reads TGTGCCATCAGCGATAGCGGGGGGGCCAAGAATGAGCAGTTCTTC.

CDR3 coding DNA: TGTGCCAGCAGCTTTGGGGGCCGTTCCTCTGGGGCCAACGTCCTGACTTTC. Translating it yields CASSFGGRSSGANVLTF. The rearrangement joins TRBV5-4 to TRBJ2-6; D may be TRBD1 (6 bases). The germline V gene encodes CDR1 SGHNT and CDR2 YYREEE (reference sequence). Trimming stripped 2 bases from V and 0 bases from J, with 12 bases between. The CDR3 is 17 amino acids.

The chain links TRBV2 to TRBJ1-5; D is undetermined. CDR3 length: 14 amino acids. Germline CDR1 SNHLY, CDR2 FYNNEI. The germline V and J ends were trimmed by 4 bases and 7 bases, with 14 bases remaining between them. The CDR3 loop reads CASSGTGALQPQHF. CDR3 sequence (DNA): TGTGCCAGCAGTGGGACCGGAGCCCTACAGCCCCAGCATTTT.

The chain uses TRBV6-1 and TRBJ2-2, with D possibly being TRBD2 (6 bases). Trimming stripped 6 bases from V and 4 bases from J, with 12 bases between. The CDR3 totals 14 residues. Germline V CDR1 and CDR2: MNHNS, SASEGT. The CDR3 DNA is TGTGCCAGCAGAACCGGGACTCTCACCGGGGAGCTGTTTTTT. It specifies CASRTGTLTGELFF.

This sequence joins TRBV2 and TRBJ1-2; D is possibly TRBD1 (5 bases). Germline loops: CDR1 SNHLY, CDR2 FYNNEI. The CDR3 runs to 16 residues. V gave up 1 base and J gave up 4 bases, with 16 bases separating them. The CDR3 coding sequence is TGTGCCAGCAGTGAAGATGACAGCCGATTGGGCTATGGCTACACCTTC. Translation: CASSEDDSRLGYGYTF.

The rearrangement uses TRBV5-6 and TRBJ2-5; D gene uncertain. CDR3 length equals 11 residues. From germline, CDR1 is SGHDT and CDR2 YYEEEE. Trimming stripped 1 base from V and 4 bases from J, with 2 bases between. The CDR3 reads CASSLRETQYF. The CDR3 DNA is TGTGCCAGCAGCTTGCGAGAGACCCAGTACTTC.

The chain employs TRBV11-1 and TRBJ2-1; 7 positions agree with TRBD2. Per the germline V gene, CDR1 is SGHAT and CDR2 is FQDESV (reference sequence). The trim removed 2 bases at V and 9 bases at J, leaving 13 bases unmatched. CDR3 length equals 16 residues. The CDR3 here is CASSLLTSRTPGEQFF. The DNA of the CDR3 is TGTGCCAGCAGCTTATTGACTAGCCGCACCCCCGGTGAGCAGTTCTTC.